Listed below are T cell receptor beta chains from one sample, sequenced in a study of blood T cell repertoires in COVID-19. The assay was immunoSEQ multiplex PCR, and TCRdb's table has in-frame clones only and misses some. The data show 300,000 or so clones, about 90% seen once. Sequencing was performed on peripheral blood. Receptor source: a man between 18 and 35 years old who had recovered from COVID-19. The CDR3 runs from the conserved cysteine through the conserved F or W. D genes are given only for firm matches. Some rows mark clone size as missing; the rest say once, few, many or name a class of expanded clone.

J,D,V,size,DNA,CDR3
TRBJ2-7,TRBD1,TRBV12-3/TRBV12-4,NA,TGTGCCAGCAGCTCGGGACAGGGCTACGAGCAGTACTTC,CASSSGQGYEQYF
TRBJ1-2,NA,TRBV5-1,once,TGCGCCAGCAGCTTGGATCTAATGATGTCCTATGGCTACACCTTC,CASSLDLMMSYGYTF
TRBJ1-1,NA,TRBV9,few,TGTGCCAGCAGCGTAGGAGGGGGTCCCGTGAAGAACACTGAAGCTTTCTTT,CASSVGGGPVKNTEAFF
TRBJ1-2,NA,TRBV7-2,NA,TGTGCCAGCAGCCCCAGGGCGCGTAGCTATGGCTACACCTTC,CASSPRARSYGYTF
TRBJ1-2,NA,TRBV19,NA,TGTGCCAGTAGTCTCTCGGAGCGGTATGGCTACACCTTC,CASSLSERYGYTF
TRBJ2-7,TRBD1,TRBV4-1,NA,TGCGCCAGCAGCCAAGGGAGACAGGGGGGTTCCTCCTACGAGCAGTACTTC,CASSQGRQGGSSYEQYF
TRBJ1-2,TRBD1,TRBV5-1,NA,TGCGCCAGCAGCCTCGGACAGGGGTACTATGGCTACACCTTC,CASSLGQGYYGYTF
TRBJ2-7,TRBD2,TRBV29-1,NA,TGCAGCGCAACCGGGACTATTACTTACGAGCAGTACTTC,CSATGTITYEQYF
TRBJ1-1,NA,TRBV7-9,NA,TGTGCCAGCGGGGGGGATGTAGGGGTACCTGAAGCTTTCTTT,CASGGDVGVPEAFF
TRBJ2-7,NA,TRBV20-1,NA,TGCAGTGCTAGCTACGTTTACGAGCAGTACTTC,CSASYVYEQYF
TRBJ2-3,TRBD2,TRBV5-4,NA,TGTGCCAGCAGTTTCTCCGTAGCGGGATTCACAGATACGCAGTATTTT,CASSFSVAGFTDTQYF
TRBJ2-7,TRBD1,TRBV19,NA,TGTGCCAGTAGTAGGTCGGGACAGCGAAGTTACGAGCAGTACTTC,CASSRSGQRSYEQYF
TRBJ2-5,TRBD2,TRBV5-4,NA,TGTGCCAGCAGCGGGACTAGCGGGGGGGCAGAGACCCAGTACTTC,CASSGTSGGAETQYF
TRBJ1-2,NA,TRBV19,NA,TGTGCCAGTAGGCCACCGGGGGACCCACTCATTTATGGCTACACCTTC,CASRPPGDPLIYGYTF
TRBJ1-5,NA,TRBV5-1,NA,TGCGCCAGCAGGCCAACCGGGACAAGCAATCAGCCCCAGCATTTT,CASRPTGTSNQPQHF
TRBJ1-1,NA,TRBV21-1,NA,TGTGCCAGCAGCCCAAGGGGGGGTATAGTTGCTTTCTTT,CASSPRGGIVAFF
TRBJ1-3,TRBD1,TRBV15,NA,TGTGCCACCAGCAGACCCCCCGCCGGGACAGGCGGAAACACCATATATTTT,CATSRPPAGTGGNTIYF
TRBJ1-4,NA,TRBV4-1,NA,TGCGCCAGCAGCTACTGGGGGGAGACGGGGGAAAAACTGTTTTTT,CASSYWGETGEKLFF
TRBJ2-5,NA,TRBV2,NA,TGTGCCAGCAGTGAGGACAGTAGTCGATTTCAGCGGGGCAGAATAGAGACCCAGTACTTC,CASSEDSSRFQRGRIETQYF
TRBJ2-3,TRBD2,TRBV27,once,TGTGCCAGCAGGGTACGAGCGGGAGGCGATACGCAGTATTTT,CASRVRAGGDTQYF
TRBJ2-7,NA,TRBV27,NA,TGTGCCAGCAGACCTCTCGGGGGCTACGAGCAGTACTTC,CASRPLGGYEQYF
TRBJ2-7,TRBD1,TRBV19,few,TGTGCCAGTAGTCCAGGACAGGGGCGCTCCTACGAGCAGTACTTC,CASSPGQGRSYEQYF
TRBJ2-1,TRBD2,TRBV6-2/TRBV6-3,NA,TGTGCCAGCAGTTACCCAATAGCGGGTGAGACTCCAGAGTTCTTC,CASSYPIAGETPEFF
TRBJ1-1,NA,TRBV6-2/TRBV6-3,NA,TGTGCCAGCAGTGAGATGAACACTGAAGCTTTCTTT,CASSEMNTEAFF
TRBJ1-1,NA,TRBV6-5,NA,TGTGCCAGCAGCCAACGACAGTTTGAAGCTTTCTTT,CASSQRQFEAFF
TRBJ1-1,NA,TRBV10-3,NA,TGTGCCATCAGTGATCGGGGGACTATGAACACTGAAGCTTTCTTT,CAISDRGTMNTEAFF
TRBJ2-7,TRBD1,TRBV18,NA,TGTGCCAGCTCGCCCGGGACAGGGGGGGACGAGCAGTACTTC,CASSPGTGGDEQYF
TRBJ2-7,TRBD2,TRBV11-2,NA,TGTGCCAGCAGCCCTGGGTCTAGCGGCCGCTACGAGCAGTACTTC,CASSPGSSGRYEQYF
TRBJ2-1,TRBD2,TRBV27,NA,TGTGCCAGCAGTTCGACACTAGCGGCGAATGAGCAGTTCTTC,CASSSTLAANEQFF
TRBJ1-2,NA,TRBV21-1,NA,TGTGCCAGCAGTCTCGACGGGGGCTACACCTTC,CASSLDGGYTF
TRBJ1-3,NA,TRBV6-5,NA,TGTGCCAGCAGCCGGGACTCCAACTCTGGAAACACCATATATTTT,CASSRDSNSGNTIYF
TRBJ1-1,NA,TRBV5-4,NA,TGTACCAGCAGCTTATCGGGGAACACTGAAGCTTTCTTT,CTSSLSGNTEAFF
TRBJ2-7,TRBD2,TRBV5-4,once,TGTGCCAGCAGCTTGTGGGGGGGAAACGAGCAGTACTTC,CASSLWGGNEQYF